The 29 T cell receptor beta chains presented below share a single source sample, sequenced in a study of identical twins. In TCRdb, the 5' RACE reads were re-called with MiXCR into one record per CDR3 protein. This sample has 1.5 million to 2 million distinct CDR3 sequences, with about 32% found just once. Sequenced sample: cord blood. The receptors come from a newborn girl in good health.

The sample holds a few counts of this clonotype. The CDR3, as DNA: TGTGCCAGCAGCTTCGACCTAGCGGGGGCCTACAATGAGCAGTTCTTC. It specifies CASSFDLAGAYNEQFF. The chain uses TRBV7-2 and TRBJ2-1, with TRBD2 matching 10 bases. CDR1 and CDR2 from the germline V gene are SGHTA and FQGNSA. V was pared by 3 bases and J by 2 bases, with 4 bases of the junction left unmatched. This CDR3 spans 16 amino acids.

The chain is built from TRBV29-1 and TRBJ2-1; D is possibly TRBD2 (7 bases). The V and J ends lost 5 bases and 12 bases respectively, with 20 bases between them. The germline CDR1 and CDR2 sequences are SQVTM and ANQGSEA. CDR3 length equals 13 residues. CDR3 DNA sequence: TGCAGCGTTTCTCGAGGGGGGGGAGTAGGGCAGTTCTTC. Its protein product is CSVSRGGGVGQFF.

This chain joins TRBV11-2 and TRBJ2-3; 8 bases agree with TRBD2. Germline V gene sequence: CDR1 SGHAT, CDR2 FQNNGV. The length of the CDR3 is 14 residues. The junction had 2 bases not matched to a gene; V was cut back by 2 bases and J by 4 bases. The CDR3 spells CASSLWREADTQYF. The CDR3 DNA reads as TGTGCCAGCAGCTTATGGCGGGAGGCAGATACGCAGTATTTT.

This clonotype was counted a few times. The chain joins TRBV10-3 to TRBJ1-4; 11 bases agree with TRBD1. The CDR3 is 15 residues long. V shed 3 bases, J shed 6 bases, and the junction held 3 bases outside the gene matches. Germline-derived CDR1 and CDR2 are ENHRY and SYGVKD. CDR3 nucleotides: TGTGCCATCAGTGATTTGGGACAGGGGGATGAAAAACTGTTTTTT. Encoded protein: CAISDLGQGDEKLFF.

This clonotype has only a few counts. Mismatch with germline at one junction end may stem from a read error. J is TRBJ1-4 and V is TRBV27, with D unresolved. Germline values: CDR1 MNHEY, CDR2 SMNVEV (reference sequence). The CDR3 is 12 amino acids. The CDR3: CASSSQNGKLFF. CDR3 DNA: TGTGCCAGCAGTTCCCAGAATGGAAAACTGTTTTTT. Supplemented by reference TRBV27 and TRBJ1-4, the full variable domain reads EAQVTQNPRYLITVTGKKLTVTCSQNMNHEYMSWYRQDPGLGLRQIYYSMNVEVTDKGDVPEGYKVSRKEKRNFPLILESPSPNQTSLYFCASSSQNGKLFFGSGTQLSVL.

The chain joins TRBV10-3 to TRBJ1-1; D possibly corresponds to TRBD1 (5 bases). Germline values: CDR1 ENHRY, CDR2 SYGVKD. Trimming shortened V by 6 bases and J by 0 bases, and 11 bases separated the two germline ends. The CDR3 length is 14 residues. CDR3 coding DNA: TGTGCCATCAGGCCCAGGGAAATGAACACTGAAGCTTTCTTT. Its translation is CAIRPREMNTEAFF.

Only a few counts were recorded for this clonotype. The chain recombines TRBV3-1 with TRBJ1-2; 7 nucleotides agree with TRBD1. The CDR3 is made up of 14 amino acids. The junction had 3 bases not matched to a gene; V was cut back by 1 base and J by 4 bases. The germline V gene encodes CDR1 LGHDT and CDR2 YNNKEL (reference sequence). The CDR3 spells CASSQVGGGYGYTF. In nucleotides, the CDR3 is TGTGCCAGCAGCCAAGTAGGGGGCGGCTATGGCTACACCTTC.

This clonotype was counted a few times. The chain joins TRBV4-1 to TRBJ1-1; D possibly corresponds to TRBD1 (6 bases). CDR1 is MGHRA and CDR2 is YSYEKL in the germline V gene. This CDR3 comprises 16 residues. V shed 1 base and J shed 4 bases, with 16 bases lying between them. The CDR3 reads CASSQGLTGIRTEAFF. CDR3 DNA: TGCGCCAGCAGCCAAGGCCTAACAGGGATACGCACTGAAGCTTTCTTT.

This clonotype was seen a handful of times. The rearrangement uses TRBV27 and TRBJ2-7, with 9 nucleotides matching TRBD1. The V and J ends lost 3 bases and 1 base, in that order; junction bases with no gene match: 10. Germline V gene sequence: CDR1 MNHEY, CDR2 SMNVEV (reference sequence). The CDR3 length is 17 residues. This CDR3 reads CASSFRTGTGRSYEQYF. The CDR3 region has the DNA TGTGCCAGCAGTTTCAGGACCGGGACAGGGAGATCCTACGAGCAGTACTTC.

In DNA form, the CDR3 reads TGTGCCAGCAGCTTGACACGCAGTTATAGCAATCAGCCCCAGCATTTT. Translated: CASSLTRSYSNQPQHF. The J gene is TRBJ1-5, the V gene TRBV7-2; D gene unclear. The CDR3 has 16 amino acids. Trimming took off 3 bases at V and 0 bases at J, with 12 bases between the two ends. The V gene's germline CDR1 is SGHTA and CDR2 FQGNSA.

The chain recombines TRBV7-9 with TRBJ2-3; the D is unclear. Germline-derived CDR1 and CDR2 are SEHNR and FQNEAQ (reference sequence). The germline V and J ends were trimmed by 1 base and 0 bases, with 11 bases remaining between them. The CDR3 has 16 amino acids. This chain's CDR3 is CASSLGVVSSTDTQYF. The CDR3 nucleotides are TGTGCCAGCAGCTTAGGGGTAGTTTCTAGCACAGATACGCAGTATTTT.

The chain couples TRBV28 to TRBJ2-7, with a possible D match to TRBD2 (6 bases). V was trimmed by 2 bases and J by 3 bases, leaving 17 bases between them. Germline V gives CDR1 MDHEN, CDR2 SYDVKM. The CDR3 is 16 amino acids. CDR3 in DNA: TGTGCCAGCAGTTTAGGTAAAAAGCGGGCACTCTACGAGCAGTACTTC. Its protein is CASSLGKKRALYEQYF.

The chain uses TRBV28 and TRBJ1-5; D perhaps matches TRBD1 (5 bases). This CDR3 has 15 amino acids. Germline CDR1 and CDR2: MDHEN and SYDVKM. V dropped 3 bases and J dropped 3 bases, with 12 bases sitting between them. CDR3 amino acids: CASSFPGAPNQPQHF. CDR3 DNA sequence: TGTGCCAGCAGTTTTCCTGGGGCCCCCAATCAGCCCCAGCATTTT.

Ten or more counts support this clonotype. The CDR3 DNA follows: TGCAGCGTCGCTAGCGGGATGGGGTACGAGCAGTACTTC. Translating gives CSVASGMGYEQYF. The chain employs TRBV29-1 and TRBJ2-5, with 9 bases that match TRBD2. The J call is uncertain, as TRBJ2-7 better fits the DNA end. This CDR3 contains 13 residues. Germline CDR1 and CDR2: SQVTM and ANQGSEA.

V is TRBV24-1 and J is TRBJ1-1, with 8 bases matching TRBD1. The CDR3 extends over 19 amino acids. The germline V gene encodes CDR1 KGHDR and CDR2 SFDVKD. V lost 3 bases and J lost 5; bases outside the gene matches: 19. This chain's CDR3 is CATSDPGQGGMYRRTEAFF. The CDR3 DNA reads as TGTGCCACCAGTGATCCAGGACAGGGAGGGATGTATCGGAGGACTGAAGCTTTCTTT.

This clonotype was seen more than once but under ten times. This chain links TRBV6-1 with TRBJ1-2; TRBD1 matches at 9 bases. Looked up from germline, CDR1 is MNHNS and CDR2 is SASEGT. This CDR3 is built from 14 residues. V lost 6 bases to trimming and J lost 8 bases; unmatched junction nucleotides: 10. The CDR3 loop reads CASRLSGTGSGYTF. The CDR3 DNA is TGTGCCAGCAGACTTTCCGGGACAGGGTCCGGCTACACCTTC.

The chain joins TRBV7-2 to TRBJ1-1; possible D gene TRBD1, 6 bases. V was cut by 2 bases and J by 1 base, with 11 bases left in between. The V gene's germline CDR1 is SGHTA and CDR2 FQGNSA. The CDR3 totals 15 residues. The CDR3 DNA follows: TGTGCCAGCAGCTTAAGGAGGGGGGGGAACACTGAAGCTTTCTTT. This gives the protein CASSLRRGGNTEAFF. Combining the CDR3 with reference TRBV7-2 and TRBJ1-1 gives the whole variable domain GAGVSQSPSNKVTEKGKDVELRCDPISGHTALYWYRQSLGQGLEFLIYFQGNSAPDKSGLPSDRFSAERTGGSVSTLTIQRTQQEDSAVYLCASSLRRGGNTEAFFGQGTRLTVV.

V and J are TRBV12-3 or TRBV12-4 and TRBJ1-3; 7 bases map to TRBD1. The CDR3 spans 13 residues. The ends lost 3 bases at V and 8 bases at J; junction bases unmatched: 4. Written as DNA, the CDR3 is TGTGCCAGCAGTTTCGACAGGGTGGACACCATATATTTT. Protein sequence: CASSFDRVDTIYF.

This clonotype was seen only once. The chain employs TRBV11-2 and TRBJ2-2; no clear D. V lost 5 bases, J lost 5 bases, and 9 bases lay in between. Germline assignment: CDR1 SGHAT and CDR2 FQNNGV. The CDR3 has 13 residues. CDR3 nucleotide sequence: TGTGCCAGCAGCGTAAAACCAACCGGGGAGCTGTTTTTT. Protein product: CASSVKPTGELFF.

The rearrangement links TRBV27 to TRBJ2-4; 16 bases line up with TRBD2. The CDR3 consists of 19 residues. Per the germline V gene, CDR1 is MNHEY and CDR2 is SMNVEV (reference sequence). V was clipped by 1 base and J by 0 bases; unmatched bases: 3. CDR3: CASSLYGTSGGGAKNIQYF. As DNA, the CDR3 is TGTGCCAGCAGTTTATATGGGACTAGCGGGGGGGGAGCCAAAAACATTCAGTACTTC.

This clonotype was observed a handful of times. V and J are TRBV7-9 and TRBJ2-7; a weak D match, TRBD1 (6 bases). V was trimmed by 7 bases and J by 0 bases, leaving 10 bases between them. The germline V gene encodes CDR1 SEHNR and CDR2 FQNEAQ (reference sequence). The CDR3 length is 13 residues. Written as DNA, the CDR3 is TGTGCCAGCACAGGGGCCAGCTCCTACGAGCAGTACTTC. Protein sequence: CASTGASSYEQYF.

The chain links TRBV9 to TRBJ1-3; no clear D gene. The V end was cut by 0 bases, the J end by 4 bases, with 2 bases between. The CDR3 spans 12 residues. CDR1 and CDR2 (germline): SGDLS, YYNGEE. CDR3 residues: CASSVGGNTIYF. The CDR3 DNA reads TGTGCCAGCAGCGTAGGGGGAAACACCATATATTTT.

This clonotype came up a few times. A much larger clone lies one base from this, so it may be a read error. The chain links TRBV3-1 to TRBJ2-3, with TRBD2 matching over 11 bases. This CDR3 region has 16 residues. J lost 2 bases, V lost 1 base, and 2 bases had no gene match. From germline, CDR1 is LGHDT and CDR2 YNNKEL (reference sequence). The CDR3: CASSQVSGGVTDTQYF. CDR3 nucleotide sequence: TGTGCCAGCAGCCAAGTTAGCGGGGGGGTCACAGATACGCAGTATTTT.

This chain connects TRBV27 to TRBJ1-4, with D unclear. The CDR3 has 15 residues. The germline CDR1 and CDR2 sequences are MNHEY and SMNVEV (reference sequence). V gave up 4 bases and J gave up 6 bases, with 15 bases separating them. The CDR3 reads CASSSPVLSDEKLFF. The CDR3 nucleotides read TGTGCCAGCAGTTCCCCAGTCCTGTCGGATGAAAAACTGTTTTTT.

The J gene is TRBJ2-2, the V gene TRBV7-8, with D hard to call. CDR1 and CDR2 (germline): SGHVS, FQNEAQ. The CDR3 has 14 amino acids. The V end was cut by 11 bases, the J end by 1 base, with 14 bases between. The CDR3 DNA is TGTGCCCTGGGAACTCGATGGAACACCGGGGAGCTGTTTTTT. Translated, it gives CALGTRWNTGELFF.

This clonotype was recorded many times. This rearrangement joins TRBV12-3 or TRBV12-4 to TRBJ2-1; TRBD1 aligns across 8 bases. This CDR3 contains 20 residues. The V segment lost 3 bases and the J segment 5 bases; nucleotides outside the gene matches: 21. CDR3 loop: CASSFGRQGLRQVNDNEQFF. Written as DNA, the CDR3 is TGTGCCAGCAGTTTCGGCCGACAGGGGTTAAGGCAGGTTAATGACAATGAGCAGTTCTTC.

In its sample, this clonotype was seen a few times. The rearrangement links TRBV12-3 or TRBV12-4 to TRBJ2-7; the D gene is possibly TRBD1 (5 bases). The V end lost 6 bases, the J end lost 0 bases, and 12 bases lay between the germline ends. There are 14 residues in the CDR3. CDR3 protein: CASSQTENSYEQYF. CDR3 bases: TGTGCCAGCAGCCAGACAGAAAACTCCTACGAGCAGTACTTC.

This sequence joins TRBV12-3 or TRBV12-4 and TRBJ2-7; 8 bases line up with TRBD1. The trim removed 3 bases at V and 6 bases at J, leaving 4 bases unmatched. This CDR3 is 13 amino acids long. Here the CDR3 reads CASSFLQGGEQYF. CDR3 DNA sequence: TGTGCCAGCAGTTTCTTACAGGGGGGCGAGCAGTACTTC.

V is TRBV28 and J is TRBJ2-7; a weak D match, TRBD1 (6 bases). The CDR3 covers 13 residues. Germline V lookup: CDR1 MDHEN, CDR2 SYDVKM. V lost 10 bases and J lost 2, with 15 bases in between. Here the CDR3 reads CATRGQSPYEQYF. The CDR3 region has the DNA TGTGCCACCAGAGGACAGAGCCCCTACGAGCAGTACTTC.